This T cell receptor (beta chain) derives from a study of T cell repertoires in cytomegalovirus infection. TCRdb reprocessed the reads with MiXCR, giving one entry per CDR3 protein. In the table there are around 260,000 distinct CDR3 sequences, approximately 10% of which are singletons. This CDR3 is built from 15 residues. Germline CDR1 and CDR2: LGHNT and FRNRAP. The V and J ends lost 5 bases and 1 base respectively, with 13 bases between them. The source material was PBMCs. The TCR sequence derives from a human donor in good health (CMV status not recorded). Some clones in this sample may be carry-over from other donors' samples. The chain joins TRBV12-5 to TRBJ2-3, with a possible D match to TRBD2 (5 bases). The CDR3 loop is CASGPEAERTDTQYF. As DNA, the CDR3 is TGTGCTAGTGGTCCTGAAGCGGAACGCACAGATACGCAGTATTTT. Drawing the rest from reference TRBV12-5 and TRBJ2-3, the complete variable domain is DARVTQTPRHKVTEMGQEVTMRCQPILGHNTVFWYRQTMMQGLELLAYFRNRAPLDDSGMPKDRFSAEMPDATLATLKIQPSEPRDSAVYFCASGPEAERTDTQYFGPGTRLTVL.